This passage covers 29 T cell receptor beta chains from one sample sequenced in a study of T-cell reconstitution after alpha-beta-depleted transplantation in children. This sample's TCRbeta library carried unique molecular identifier barcodes. TCRdb reanalysed the PCR reads using MiXCR and keeps one entry per CDR3 protein. This table holds 600,000 or so distinct CDR3 sequences, about 23% found once. Sequenced here: PBMCs, mostly from graft donor cells, sampled 360 days after TCRalphabeta/CD19-depleted stem cell transplant. Source of these receptors: a boy younger than two who had a stem cell transplant for acute myeloid leukemia, so the T cells may come from the graft donor.

The chain joins TRBV3-1 to TRBJ2-6; no firm D call. Germline loops: CDR1 LGHDT, CDR2 YNNKEL (reference sequence). The V end lost 4 bases, the J end lost 3 bases, and 19 bases lay between the germline ends. The CDR3 is 18 residues long. CDR3 protein: CASSRPGPSASGANVLTF. In DNA, the CDR3 is TGTGCCAGCAGCCGCCCGGGCCCCTCAGCGAGTGGGGCCAACGTCCTGACTTTC.

This chain joins TRBV7-9 and TRBJ1-1; D not certain. V was shortened by 1 base and J by 1 base, with 7 bases between the two germline ends. Germline CDR1 and CDR2: SEHNR and FQNEAQ (reference sequence). The CDR3 loop spans 14 amino acids. CDR3 bases: TGTGCCAGCAGCTTAGAAAGCCAGAACACTGAAGCTTTCTTT. Protein product: CASSLESQNTEAFF.

This clonotype appeared many times. This chain uses TRBV28 with TRBJ2-7; TRBD1 matches 9 bases. Per the germline V gene, CDR1 is MDHEN and CDR2 is SYDVKM. J was trimmed by 6 bases and V by 6 bases; bases with no gene match: 9. The CDR3 length is 14 residues. The CDR3 loop is CASSSGTGLLEQYV. The CDR3 nucleotides are TGTGCCAGCAGCTCCGGGACAGGGTTGCTCGAGCAGTACGTC.

This clonotype was found a few times. The chain uses TRBV5-5 and TRBJ2-1; 9 positions agree with TRBD2. V gave up 6 bases and J gave up 6 bases; unmatched junction bases: 13. The CDR3 contains 16 residues. Germline V gene sequence: CDR1 SGHKS, CDR2 YYEKEE (reference sequence). The DNA for the CDR3 is TGTGCCAGCATCCCCACGGGCGGGGGGGCCTCCAATGAGCAGTTCTTC. This sequence encodes CASIPTGGGASNEQFF.

V gene TRBV6-5 combines with J gene TRBJ1-3; D gene ambiguous. The CDR3 contains 15 residues. CDR1 MNHEY and CDR2 SVGAGI come from the germline V gene. With 0 bases removed from V and 2 bases from J, the gap between germline ends came to 8 bases. CDR3 amino acids: CASSYSTSAGNTIYF. The CDR3 DNA follows: TGTGCCAGCAGTTACTCGACGTCGGCTGGAAACACCATATATTTT.

This clonotype has just a few counts. The V call is TRBV12-3 or TRBV12-4, the J call TRBJ2-7, with D hard to call. The CDR3 is 16 residues long. V gave up 2 bases and J gave up 4 bases, with 18 bases separating them. Here the CDR3 reads CASSLKVRKTHYEQYF. DNA of the CDR3: TGTGCCAGCAGTTTAAAGGTGCGGAAGACCCATTACGAGCAGTACTTC.

The genes are TRBV11-2 and TRBJ2-7; D not resolved. In germline, CDR1 is SGHAT, CDR2 FQNNGV. This CDR3 comprises 13 residues. The CDR3 DNA follows: TGTGCCAGCAGCCTAGAATTTTCCTACGAGCAGTACGTC. Translating gives CASSLEFSYEQYV.

This clonotype was seen only a few times. The V gene is TRBV24-1, the J gene TRBJ2-1; D gene ambiguous. This CDR3 comprises 12 residues. Germline lookup yields CDR1 KGHDR and CDR2 SFDVKD. V lost 7 bases to trimming and J lost 1 base, with 4 bases between them. CDR3 coding DNA: TGTGCCACCAGCCCTTCCTACAATGAGCAGTTCTTC. Translated: CATSPSYNEQFF.

The chain combines TRBV6-2 or TRBV6-3 with TRBJ1-1; 7 bases match TRBD1. The CDR3 is made up of 16 amino acids. Germline lookup yields CDR1 MNHEY and CDR2 SVGEGT. Germline trimming cut 5 bases from V and 11 bases from J; bases unmatched to any gene: 20. This chain's CDR3 is CASSPSPPTGWFRAFF. As DNA, the CDR3 is TGTGCCAGCAGTCCCTCCCCCCCGACAGGGTGGTTTCGTGCTTTCTTT.

This chain uses TRBV12-3 or TRBV12-4 with TRBJ1-1; TRBD1 is a possible D gene (5 bases). The ends were cut back, 4 bases at V and 5 bases at J, with 14 bases in the middle. This CDR3 has 14 amino acids. CDR3 nucleotides: TGTGCCAGCAGTTCCGACAGCATGGTAACTGAAGCTTTCTTT. The encoded protein is CASSSDSMVTEAFF.

This clonotype was recorded at least ten times. The gene calls are TRBV20-1 and TRBJ1-6, with D tentatively TRBD1 (6 bases). The CDR3 extends over 15 amino acids. V lost 5 bases, J lost 4 bases, and 15 bases lay in between. Looked up from germline, CDR1 is DFQATT and CDR2 is SNEGSKA (reference sequence). This CDR3 reads CSAPFAGDYNSPLHF. The CDR3 coding sequence is TGCAGTGCTCCCTTCGCAGGGGATTATAATTCACCCCTCCACTTT.

The chain joins TRBV4-2 to TRBJ2-6; D may correspond to TRBD1 or TRBD2 (5 bases each). Trimming shortened V by 2 bases and J by 0 bases, and 14 bases separated the two germline ends. In germline, CDR1 is LGHNA, CDR2 YNFKEQ. The CDR3 has 18 amino acids. The chain's CDR3 is CASSQKVGPISGANVLTF. CDR3 coding DNA: TGTGCCAGCAGCCAAAAAGTGGGACCGATCTCTGGGGCCAACGTCCTGACTTTC.

This chain links TRBV12-5 with TRBJ2-5, with D perhaps matching TRBD1 (6 bases). V gave up 2 bases and J gave up 2 bases, with 9 bases separating them. The CDR3 totals 14 residues. Germline V gene data show CDR1 as LGHNT and CDR2 as FRNRAP. In DNA, the CDR3 is TGTGCTAGTGGTTTGAGTAGGGGGCAAGAGACCCAGTACTTC. Translation: CASGLSRGQETQYF.

V gene TRBV29-1 combines with J gene TRBJ1-3, with D uncertain. The V end was cut by 1 base, the J end by 1 base, with 8 bases between. Germline V gene sequence: CDR1 SQVTM, CDR2 ANQGSEA. CDR3 length: 14 residues. The CDR3 bases are TGCAGCGTTGAAGGGCAGGCGTCTGGAAACACCATATATTTT. Translation: CSVEGQASGNTIYF. Full variable domain (remainder filled in from reference TRBV29-1 and TRBJ1-3): SAVISQKPSRDICQRGTSLTIQCQVDSQVTMMFWYRQQPGQSLTLIATANQGSEATYESGFVIDKFPISRPNLTFSTLTVSNMSPEDSSIYLCSVEGQASGNTIYFGEGSWLTVV.

This clonotype appeared many times. The chain couples TRBV20-1 to TRBJ2-7; 8 bases agree with TRBD1. Germline V lookup: CDR1 DFQATT, CDR2 SNEGSKA (reference sequence). The CDR3 is made up of 13 amino acids. V gave up 2 bases and J gave up 5 bases; unmatched junction bases: 5. This CDR3 reads CSARSGTGHEQYF. The CDR3, as DNA: TGCAGTGCTAGATCCGGGACAGGCCACGAGCAGTACTTC.

The V and J genes are TRBV10-1 and TRBJ2-2, with no clear D. The germline V gene encodes CDR1 WNHNN and CDR2 SYGVQD (reference sequence). The CDR3 is made up of 14 amino acids. Trimming shortened V by 4 bases and J by 3 bases, and 9 bases separated the two germline ends. As DNA, the CDR3 is TGCGCCAGCAGTGCCCGGACCTACACCGGGGAGCTGTTTTTT. Protein: CASSARTYTGELFF.

In this sample, this clonotype turned up many times. Relative to the germline gene, one junction end is altered; a read error may explain this. This chain uses TRBV29-1 with TRBJ1-2; D is perhaps TRBD1 (5 bases). The V gene's germline CDR1 is SQVTM and CDR2 ANQGSEA. This CDR3 is 9 amino acids long. The CDR3 nucleotides are TGCAGCGTTGAAGAATGGGGGACTTTC. Translating gives CSVEEWGTF.

The rearrangement joins TRBV12-3 or TRBV12-4 to TRBJ2-5, with TRBD2 as a possible D gene (5 bases). The CDR3 loop spans 14 amino acids. The V and J ends lost 3 bases and 2 bases respectively, with 10 bases between them. The CDR3: CASSFGGQQETQYF. CDR3 bases: TGTGCCAGCAGTTTCGGCGGGCAGCAAGAGACCCAGTACTTC.

In this sample, this clonotype turned up a few times. J is TRBJ1-2 and V is TRBV6-5, with D unclear. In germline, CDR1 is MNHEY, CDR2 SVGAGI. This CDR3 comprises 13 residues. V was clipped by 2 bases and J by 8 bases, with 12 bases between them. This chain's CDR3 is CASSYGVLGGYTF. The DNA of the CDR3 is TGTGCCAGCAGTTACGGGGTATTGGGCGGCTACACCTTC.

This clonotype occurred a few times. The chain recombines TRBV20-1 with TRBJ1-4; TRBD1 is a possible D gene (6 bases). The germline V and J ends were trimmed by 3 bases and 5 bases, with 13 bases remaining between them. The CDR3 sequence is 14 residues long. The germline V gene has CDR1 DFQATT and CDR2 SNEGSKA (reference sequence). The DNA of the CDR3 is TGCAGTGCTAGTAGAGGGGGGGGGAATGAAAAACTGTTTTTT. Translating gives CSASRGGGNEKLFF.

This clonotype was recorded many times. The chain links TRBV7-9 to TRBJ1-1; 7 nucleotides align to TRBD1. The V segment lost 0 bases and the J segment 11 bases; nucleotides outside the gene matches: 9. Germline V gene sequence: CDR1 SEHNR, CDR2 FQNEAQ (reference sequence). The CDR3 is 14 amino acids. As DNA, the CDR3 is TGTGCCAGCAGCTTAGCCGGCCGTACAGGGGAGGCTTTCTTT. Translation gives CASSLAGRTGEAFF.

In this sample, this clonotype turned up many times. Written as DNA, the CDR3 is TGCAGCGTTGCGGCTGGGTTCGGTAATCAGCCCCAGCATTTT. The encoded protein is CSVAAGFGNQPQHF. The V gene is TRBV29-1, the J gene TRBJ1-5; D is uncertain. V lost 4 bases, J lost 4 bases, and 14 bases lay in between. The CDR3 runs to 14 residues. Germline lookup yields CDR1 SQVTM and CDR2 ANQGSEA.

V and J are TRBV6-5 and TRBJ1-2, with D maybe TRBD1 (6 bases). Trimming shortened V by 0 bases and J by 8 bases, and 13 bases separated the two germline ends. The CDR3 length is 14 residues. Germline CDR1 and CDR2: MNHEY and SVGAGI. CDR3 nucleotides: TGTGCCAGCAGTTACTCTAAGGGGGGGCACGGCTACACCTTC. It is translated as CASSYSKGGHGYTF.

This clonotype was detected ten times or more. This chain uses TRBV6-5 with TRBJ1-1; 8 nucleotides line up with TRBD1. Germline values: CDR1 MNHEY, CDR2 SVGAGI. There are 13 residues in the CDR3. J was trimmed by 0 bases and V by 6 bases; bases with no gene match: 0. CDR3 nucleotide sequence: TGTGCCAGCAGGACAGGGGTGAACACTGAAGCTTTCTTT. Amino acids: CASRTGVNTEAFF.

About this clonotype itself: This may be a read error: a much more frequent sequence differs by one nucleotide. The chain couples TRBV6-1 to TRBJ2-1; TRBD2 aligns across 7 bases. There are 17 residues in the CDR3. CDR1 is MNHNS, CDR2 SASEGT, per germline. CDR3 amino acids: CASRGWRAGYSYNELFF. The CDR3 DNA follows: TGTGCCAGCAGGGGCTGGCGAGCGGGGTACTCCTACAATGAGCTGTTCTTC.

The chain employs TRBV2 and TRBJ2-2, with a possible D match to TRBD1 (6 bases). Trimming removed 10 bases at V and 1 base at J, with 7 bases between. Per germline, CDR1 SNHLY and CDR2 FYNNEI. This CDR3 comprises 12 residues. The CDR3 loop reads CAMGQNTGELFF. CDR3 DNA: TGTGCCATGGGACAGAACACCGGGGAGCTGTTTTTT. The variable domain in full, with the rest retrieved from reference TRBV2 and TRBJ2-2, is EPEVTQTPSHQVTQMGQEVILRCVPISNHLYFYWYRQILGQKVEFLVSFYNNEISEKSEIFDDQFSVERPDGSNFTLKIRSTKLEDSAMYFCAMGQNTGELFFGEGSRLTVL.

The chain links TRBV15 to TRBJ1-4; D gene uncertain. V lost 4 bases, J lost 3 bases, and 12 bases lay in between. CDR1 and CDR2 from the germline V gene are LNHNV and YYDKDF (reference sequence). This CDR3 spans 15 amino acids. The CDR3 nucleotides are TGTGCCACCAGCATCCCCGGGGTACCTAATGAAAAACTGTTTTTT. Its protein is CATSIPGVPNEKLFF.

This clonotype has at least ten counts. The V call is TRBV12-3 or TRBV12-4, the J call TRBJ1-2, with TRBD1 matching 7 bases. The CDR3 runs 13 residues. Losses at the gene ends were 8 bases for V and 7 bases for J; bases not matched to a gene: 10. This chain's CDR3 is CASSVSYRGGYTF. Written as DNA, the CDR3 is TGTGCCAGCTCCGTCTCCTACAGGGGTGGCTACACCTTC.

The chain is built from TRBV4-3 and TRBJ2-1; unclear D gene. Trimming stripped 0 bases from V and 0 bases from J, with 9 bases between. Looked up from germline, CDR1 is LGHNA and CDR2 is YSLEER. The CDR3 is made up of 16 amino acids. CDR3 in amino acids: CASSQDLYSSYNEQFF. The DNA of the CDR3 is TGCGCCAGCAGCCAAGATCTCTATAGCTCCTACAATGAGCAGTTCTTC.